The source of this T cell receptor beta chain is a study of blood T cell repertoires in COVID-19. The overall study: T cells, B-cell-depleted T cells, or PBMCs provided the cDNA or gDNA that served as material.

CDR3 size: 14 residues. Authors' processing steps: Amplification of reference gene primers provided the estimated nucleated cell counts. Generated by immunoSEQ multiplex PCR, the TCRdb table keeps only in-frame clones and is missing some. Clone size and V and J calls were adopted from that table, with D and trimming inferred from the DNA. The sample consists of about 50,000 clones, roughly 90% of them appearing once. V gene TRBV21-1 combines with J gene TRBJ2-2; the DNA was not used to check the table's D call, TRBD2. TRBV21-1 counts as a pseudogene. The sample taken for sequencing was peripheral blood. The clonotype was recovered from a woman aged 80 or over with acute or convalescent COVID-19. CDR3 in amino acids: CASEGRRNTGELFF. DNA for the CDR3: TGTGCCAGTGAGGGCAGGAGGAACACCGGGGAGCTGTTTTTT.